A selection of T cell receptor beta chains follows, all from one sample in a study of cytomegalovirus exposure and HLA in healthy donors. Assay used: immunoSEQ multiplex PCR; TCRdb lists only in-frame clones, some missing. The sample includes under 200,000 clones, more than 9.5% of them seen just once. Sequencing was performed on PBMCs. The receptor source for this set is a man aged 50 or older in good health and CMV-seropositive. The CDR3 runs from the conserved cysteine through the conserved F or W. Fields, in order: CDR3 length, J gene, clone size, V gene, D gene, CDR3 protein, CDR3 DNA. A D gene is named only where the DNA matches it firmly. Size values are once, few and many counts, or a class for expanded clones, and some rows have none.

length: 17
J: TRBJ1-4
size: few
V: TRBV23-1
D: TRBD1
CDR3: CASSQYLTGGSCEKLFF
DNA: TGCGCCAGCAGTCAATACTTGACAGGGGGATCGTGTGAAAAACTGTTTTTT

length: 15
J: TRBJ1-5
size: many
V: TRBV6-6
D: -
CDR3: CASSGLGTGHQPQHF
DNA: TGTGCCAGCAGTGGCCTGGGTACGGGTCATCAGCCCCAGCATTTT

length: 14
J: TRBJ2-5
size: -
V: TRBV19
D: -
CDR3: CASSIGKREETQYF
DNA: TGTGCCAGTAGTATTGGGAAGCGGGAAGAGACCCAGTACTTC

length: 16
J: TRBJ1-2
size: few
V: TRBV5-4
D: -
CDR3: CASREGGASSTYGYTF
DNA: TGTGCCAGCAGGGAAGGGGGGGCCTCCTCGACTTATGGCTACACCTTC

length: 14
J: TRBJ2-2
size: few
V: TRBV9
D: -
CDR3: CASTGGGWGGELFF
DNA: TGTGCCAGCACTGGGGGCGGATGGGGCGGGGAGCTGTTTTTT

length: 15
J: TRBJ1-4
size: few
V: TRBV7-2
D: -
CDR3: CASSPQVGRNEKLFF
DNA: TGTGCCAGCAGCCCGCAGGTGGGGAGGAATGAAAAACTGTTTTTT

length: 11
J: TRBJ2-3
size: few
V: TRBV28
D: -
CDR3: CASSERDTQYF
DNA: TGTGCCAGCTCCGAGAGGGATACGCAGTATTTT

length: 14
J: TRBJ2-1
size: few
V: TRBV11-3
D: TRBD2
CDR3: CASSFGGYYNEQFF
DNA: TGTGCCAGCAGTTTCGGGGGGTATTACAATGAGCAGTTCTTC

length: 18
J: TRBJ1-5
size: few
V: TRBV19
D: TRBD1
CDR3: CASSPPGQGRYSNQPQHF
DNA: TGTGCCAGTAGTCCTCCGGGACAGGGCAGATATAGCAATCAGCCCCAGCATTTT

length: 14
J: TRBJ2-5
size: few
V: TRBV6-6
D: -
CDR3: CASSSTGTQETQYF
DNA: TGTGCCAGCAGCTCCACAGGGACCCAAGAGACCCAGTACTTC

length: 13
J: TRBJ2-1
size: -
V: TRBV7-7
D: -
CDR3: CASSLSQNNEQFF
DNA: TGTGCTAGCAGCTTGTCGCAGAATAATGAGCAGTTCTTC

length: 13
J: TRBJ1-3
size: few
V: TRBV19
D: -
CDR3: CASSPQGGNTIYF
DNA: TGTGCCAGTAGTCCGCAGGGTGGAAACACCATATATTTT

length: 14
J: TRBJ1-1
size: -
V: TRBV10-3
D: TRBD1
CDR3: CAIRGTDLNRGAFF
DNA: TGTGCCATCAGGGGGACAGACCTGAACAGGGGAGCTTTCTTT

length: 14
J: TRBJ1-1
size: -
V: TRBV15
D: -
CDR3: CATSRGSFNTEAFF
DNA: TGTGCCACCAGCAGAGGTAGCTTTAACACTGAAGCTTTCTTT

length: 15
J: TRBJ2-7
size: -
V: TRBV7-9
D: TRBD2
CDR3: CASSLAGLAGAEQYF
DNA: TGTGCCAGCAGCTTAGCGGGACTAGCGGGGGCCGAGCAGTACTTC

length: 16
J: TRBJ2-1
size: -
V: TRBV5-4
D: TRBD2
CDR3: CASSLAGTSGYNEQFF
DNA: TGTGCCAGCAGCTTGGCCGGGACTAGCGGTTACAATGAGCAGTTCTTC

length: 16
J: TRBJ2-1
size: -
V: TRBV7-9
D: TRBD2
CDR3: CASRGEGTSGLNEQFF
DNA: TGTGCCAGCAGGGGGGAAGGGACTAGCGGGCTCAATGAGCAGTTCTTC

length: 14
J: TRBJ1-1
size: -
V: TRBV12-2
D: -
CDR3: CASRFQSGRTEAFF
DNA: TGTGCAAGTCGCTTCCAGAGCGGGCGCACTGAAGCTTTCTTT

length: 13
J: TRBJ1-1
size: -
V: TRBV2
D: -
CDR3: CASSEEQNTEAFF
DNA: TGTGCCAGCAGTGAAGAGCAGAACACTGAAGCTTTCTTT

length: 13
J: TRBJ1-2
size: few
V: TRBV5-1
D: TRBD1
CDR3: CATNRGQNYGYTF
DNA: TGCGCCACCAACCGGGGACAGAACTATGGCTACACCTTC

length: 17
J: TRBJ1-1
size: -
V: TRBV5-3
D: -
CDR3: CARNLKGDKGGNTEAFF
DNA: TGTGCCAGAAATTTAAAGGGAGACAAAGGGGGGAACACTGAAGCTTTCTTT

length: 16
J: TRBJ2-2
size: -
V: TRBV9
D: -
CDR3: CASSGGQYANTGELFF
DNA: TGTGCCAGCAGCGGCGGACAGTATGCGAACACCGGGGAGCTGTTTTTT

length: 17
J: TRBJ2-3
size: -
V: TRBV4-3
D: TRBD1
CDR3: CASSQVGTGLLADTQYF
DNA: TGCGCCAGCAGCCAAGTAGGGACAGGGCTTTTAGCAGATACGCAGTATTTT

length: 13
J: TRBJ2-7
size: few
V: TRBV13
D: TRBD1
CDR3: CASSSGTGREQYF
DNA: TGTGCCAGCAGCTCCGGGACAGGACGCGAGCAGTACTTC

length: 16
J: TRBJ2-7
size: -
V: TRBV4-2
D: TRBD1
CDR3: CASSRTGGNFMDEQYF
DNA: TGTGCCAGCAGCCGGACAGGGGGCAATTTTATGGACGAGCAGTACTTC

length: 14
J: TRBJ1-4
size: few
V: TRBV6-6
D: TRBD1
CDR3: CASSSTGGGEKLFF
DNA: TGTGCCAGCAGTTCGACAGGGGGCGGTGAAAAACTGTTTTTT

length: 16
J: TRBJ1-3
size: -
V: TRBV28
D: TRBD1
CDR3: CASSLLQGAGGNTIYF
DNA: TGTGCCAGCAGTCTACTACAGGGGGCTGGCGGAAACACCATATATTTT

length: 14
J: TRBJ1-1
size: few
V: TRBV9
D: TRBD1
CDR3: CASSTDRENTEAFF
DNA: TGTGCCAGCAGCACGGACAGGGAGAACACTGAAGCTTTCTTT

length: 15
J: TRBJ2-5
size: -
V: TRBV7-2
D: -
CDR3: CASSPLGIRGETQYF
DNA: TGTGCCAGCAGCCCCCTAGGTATTCGGGGAGAGACCCAGTACTTC

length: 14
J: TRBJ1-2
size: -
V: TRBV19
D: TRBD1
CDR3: CASSRDRGTNGYTF
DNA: TGTGCCAGTAGTCGGGACAGGGGGACCAATGGCTACACCTTC

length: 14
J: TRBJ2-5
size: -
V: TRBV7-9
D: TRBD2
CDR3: CASSPDSGRETQYF
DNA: TGTGCCAGCAGCCCTGACTCCGGGAGGGAGACCCAGTACTTC

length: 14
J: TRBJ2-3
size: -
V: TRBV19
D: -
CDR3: CASTPTVSTDTQYF
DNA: TGTGCCAGTACCCCGACAGTTTCCACAGATACGCAGTATTTT

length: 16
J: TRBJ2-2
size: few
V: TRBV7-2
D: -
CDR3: CASSLVSQTNTGELFF
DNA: TGTGCCAGCAGCTTAGTTTCACAGACGAACACCGGGGAGCTGTTTTTT

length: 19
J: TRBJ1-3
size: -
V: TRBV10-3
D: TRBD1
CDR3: CAISENREEGARGGNTIYF
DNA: TGTGCCATCAGTGAGAATCGAGAGGAGGGGGCCAGGGGTGGAAACACCATATATTTT

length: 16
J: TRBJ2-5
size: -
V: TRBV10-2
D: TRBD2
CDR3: CASSEGWASGEETQYF
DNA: TGCGCCAGCAGTGAGGGTTGGGCTAGCGGGGAAGAGACCCAGTACTTC

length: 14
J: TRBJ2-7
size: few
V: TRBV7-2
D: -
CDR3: CASSFGTLRLEQYF
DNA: TGTGCCAGCAGCTTCGGGACACTCCGCTTGGAGCAGTACTTC

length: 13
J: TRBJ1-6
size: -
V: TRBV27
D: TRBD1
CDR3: CASTGQGATPLHF
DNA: TGTGCCAGCACCGGACAGGGGGCTACACCCCTCCACTTT

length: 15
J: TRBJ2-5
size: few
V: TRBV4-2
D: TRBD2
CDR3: CASSPTSGGPETQYF
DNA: TGTGCCAGCAGCCCGACTAGCGGGGGGCCGGAGACCCAGTACTTC

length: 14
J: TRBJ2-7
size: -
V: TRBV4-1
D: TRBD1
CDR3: CASSQADRAYEQYF
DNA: TGCGCCAGCAGCCAAGCGGACAGGGCCTACGAGCAGTACTTC

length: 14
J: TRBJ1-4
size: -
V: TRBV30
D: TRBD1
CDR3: CAWSPDRGRGKLFF
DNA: TGTGCCTGGAGTCCTGACAGGGGGAGAGGAAAACTGTTTTTT

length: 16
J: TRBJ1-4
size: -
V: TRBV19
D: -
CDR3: CASSSPGFATNEKLFF
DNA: TGTGCCAGTAGTTCCCCGGGGTTTGCAACTAATGAAAAACTGTTTTTT

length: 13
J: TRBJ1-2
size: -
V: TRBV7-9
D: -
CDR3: CASSLGQDLGYTF
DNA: TGTGCCAGCAGCTTAGGGCAGGACTTGGGCTACACCTTC

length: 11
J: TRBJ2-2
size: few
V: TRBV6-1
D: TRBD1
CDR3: CASSVGQVLFF
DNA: TGTGCCAGCAGTGTTGGACAGGTTCTGTTTTTT

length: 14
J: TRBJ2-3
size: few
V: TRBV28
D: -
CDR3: CASSPRTGTGTQYF
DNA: TGTGCCAGCAGCCCTAGAACAGGAACCGGTACGCAGTATTTT